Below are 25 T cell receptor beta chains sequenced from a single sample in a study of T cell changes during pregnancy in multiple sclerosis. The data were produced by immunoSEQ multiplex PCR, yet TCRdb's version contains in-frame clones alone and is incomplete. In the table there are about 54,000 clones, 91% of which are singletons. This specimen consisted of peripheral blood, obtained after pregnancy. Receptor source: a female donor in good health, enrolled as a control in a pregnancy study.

CDR3 residues: CASSAGSNYGYTF. CDR3 DNA: TGTGCCAGCAGTGCGGGTTCTAACTATGGCTACACCTTC. J is TRBJ1-2 and V is TRBV6-1, with unresolved D. Trimming stripped 4 bases from V and 0 bases from J, with 6 bases between. CDR3 size: 13 residues. Germline-derived CDR1 and CDR2 are MNHNS and SASEGT.

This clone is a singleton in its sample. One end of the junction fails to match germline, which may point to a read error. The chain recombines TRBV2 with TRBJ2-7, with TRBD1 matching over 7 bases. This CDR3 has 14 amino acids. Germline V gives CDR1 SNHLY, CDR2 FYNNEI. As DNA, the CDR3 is TGTGCCAGCACTGAAGGGGACAGTCCCTACGAGCAGTACTTC. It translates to CASTEGDSPYEQYF.

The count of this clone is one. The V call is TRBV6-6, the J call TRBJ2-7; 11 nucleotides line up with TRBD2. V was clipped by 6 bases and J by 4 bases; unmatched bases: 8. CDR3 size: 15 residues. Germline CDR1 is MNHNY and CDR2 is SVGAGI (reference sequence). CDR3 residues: CASRDRSSGRYEQYF. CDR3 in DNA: TGTGCCAGCAGGGACAGGTCTAGCGGGAGGTACGAGCAGTACTTC.

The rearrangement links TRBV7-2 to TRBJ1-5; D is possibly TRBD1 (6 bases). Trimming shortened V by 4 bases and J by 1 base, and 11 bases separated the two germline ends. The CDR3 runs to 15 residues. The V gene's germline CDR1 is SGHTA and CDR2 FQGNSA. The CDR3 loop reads CASSWNQGSNQPQHF. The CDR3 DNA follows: TGTGCCAGCAGCTGGAATCAGGGGAGCAATCAGCCCCAGCATTTT. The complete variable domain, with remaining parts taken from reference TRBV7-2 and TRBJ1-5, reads GAGVSQSPSNKVTEKGKDVELRCDPISGHTALYWYRQSLGQGLEFLIYFQGNSAPDKSGLPSDRFSAERTGGSVSTLTIQRTQQEDSAVYLCASSWNQGSNQPQHFGDGTRLSIL.

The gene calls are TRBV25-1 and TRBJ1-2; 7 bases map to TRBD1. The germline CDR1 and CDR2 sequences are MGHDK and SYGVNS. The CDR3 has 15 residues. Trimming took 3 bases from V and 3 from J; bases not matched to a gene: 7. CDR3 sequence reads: CASSDRGVTYYGYTF. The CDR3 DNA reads TGTGCCAGCAGTGACAGGGGGGTTACCTACTATGGCTACACCTTC.

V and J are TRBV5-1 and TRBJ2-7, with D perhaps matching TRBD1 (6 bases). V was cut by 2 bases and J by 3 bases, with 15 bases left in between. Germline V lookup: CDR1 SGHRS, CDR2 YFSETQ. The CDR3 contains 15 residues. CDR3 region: CASSFTQGPSYEQYF. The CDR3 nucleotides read TGCGCCAGCAGCTTTACACAGGGACCTAGCTACGAGCAGTACTTC.

The CDR3 reads CASSPPVAANTEAFF. Here the CDR3 DNA reads TGTGCCAGCTCACCACCAGTAGCGGCCAACACTGAAGCTTTCTTT. The chain links TRBV18 to TRBJ1-1; D call uncertain. Trimming pared 0 bases from V and 2 bases from J, leaving 10 bases between. Germline-derived CDR1 and CDR2 are KGHSH and LQKENI. The CDR3 is 15 amino acids.

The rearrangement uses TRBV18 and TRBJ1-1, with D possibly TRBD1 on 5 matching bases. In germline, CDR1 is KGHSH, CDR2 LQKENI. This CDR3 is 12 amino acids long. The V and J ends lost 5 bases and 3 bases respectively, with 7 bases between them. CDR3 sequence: CASSVGDTEAFF. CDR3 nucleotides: TGTGCCAGCTCAGTAGGGGACACTGAAGCTTTCTTT.

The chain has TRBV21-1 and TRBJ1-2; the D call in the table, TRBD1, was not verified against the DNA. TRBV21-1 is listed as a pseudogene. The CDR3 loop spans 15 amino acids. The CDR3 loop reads CASSRRAGGHYGYTF. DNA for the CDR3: TGTGCCAGCAGCAGGAGGGCAGGGGGCCACTATGGCTACACCTTC.

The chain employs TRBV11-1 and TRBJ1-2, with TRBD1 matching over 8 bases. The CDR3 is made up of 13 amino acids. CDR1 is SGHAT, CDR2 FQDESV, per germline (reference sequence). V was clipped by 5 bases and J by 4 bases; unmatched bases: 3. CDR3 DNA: TGTGCCAGCAGCGCAACAGGGGGCTATGGCTACACCTTC. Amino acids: CASSATGGYGYTF.

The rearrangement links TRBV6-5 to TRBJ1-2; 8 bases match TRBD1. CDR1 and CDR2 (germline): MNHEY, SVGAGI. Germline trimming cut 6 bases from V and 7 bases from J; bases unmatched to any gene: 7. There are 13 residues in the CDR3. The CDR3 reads CASSQGQETGYTF. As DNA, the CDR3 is TGTGCCAGCAGCCAGGGACAGGAGACTGGCTACACCTTC.

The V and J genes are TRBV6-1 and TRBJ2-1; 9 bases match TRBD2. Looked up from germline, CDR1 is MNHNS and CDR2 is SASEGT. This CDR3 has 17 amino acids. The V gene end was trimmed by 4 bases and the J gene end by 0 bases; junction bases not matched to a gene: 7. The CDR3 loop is CASSASAGGASYNEQFF. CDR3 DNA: TGTGCCAGCAGTGCCAGCGCGGGGGGGGCCTCCTACAATGAGCAGTTCTTC.

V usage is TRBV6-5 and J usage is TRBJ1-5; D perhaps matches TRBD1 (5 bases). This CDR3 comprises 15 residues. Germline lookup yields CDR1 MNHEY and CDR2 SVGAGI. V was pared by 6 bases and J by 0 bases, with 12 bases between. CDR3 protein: CASSRQRNSNQPQHF. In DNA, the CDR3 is TGTGCCAGCAGCCGACAGAGAAATAGCAATCAGCCCCAGCATTTT.

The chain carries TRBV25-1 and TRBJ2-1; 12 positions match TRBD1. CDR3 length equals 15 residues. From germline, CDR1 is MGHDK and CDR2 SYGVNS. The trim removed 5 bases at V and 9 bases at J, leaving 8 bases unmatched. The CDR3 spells CASSLWDRGRLEQFF. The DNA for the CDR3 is TGTGCCAGCAGTCTCTGGGACAGGGGGCGGCTTGAGCAGTTCTTC.

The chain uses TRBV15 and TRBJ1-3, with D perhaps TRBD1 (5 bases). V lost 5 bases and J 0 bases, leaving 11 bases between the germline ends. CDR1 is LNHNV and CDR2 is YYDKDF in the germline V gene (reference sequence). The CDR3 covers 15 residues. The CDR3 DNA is TGTGCCACCAGCCGGGACGGGAGCTCTGGAAACACCATATATTTT. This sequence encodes CATSRDGSSGNTIYF. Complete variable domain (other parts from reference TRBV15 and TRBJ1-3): DAMVIQNPRYQVTQFGKPVTLSCSQTLNHNVMYWYQQKSSQAPKLLFHYYDKDFNNEADTPDNFQSRRPNTSFCFLDIRSPGLGDTAMYLCATSRDGSSGNTIYFGEGSWLTVV.

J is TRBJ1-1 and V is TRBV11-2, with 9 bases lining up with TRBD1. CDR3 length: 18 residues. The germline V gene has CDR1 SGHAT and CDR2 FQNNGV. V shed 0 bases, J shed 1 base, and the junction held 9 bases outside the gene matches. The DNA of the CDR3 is TGTGCCAGCAGCTTAGATTGGGAGGACAGGGGACAGAACACTGAAGCTTTCTTT. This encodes CASSLDWEDRGQNTEAFF.

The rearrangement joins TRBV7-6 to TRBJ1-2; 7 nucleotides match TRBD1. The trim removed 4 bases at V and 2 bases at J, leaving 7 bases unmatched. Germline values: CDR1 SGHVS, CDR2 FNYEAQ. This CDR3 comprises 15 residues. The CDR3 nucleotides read TGTGCCAGCAGCTCTAGCCCGACAGGGAACTATGGCTACACCTTC. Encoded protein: CASSSSPTGNYGYTF. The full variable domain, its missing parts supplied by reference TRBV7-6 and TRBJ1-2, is GAGVSQSPRYKVTKRGQDVALRCDPISGHVSLYWYRQALGQGPEFLTYFNYEAQQDKSGLPNDRFSAERPEGSISTLTIQRTEQRDSAMYRCASSSSPTGNYGYTFGSGTRLTVV.

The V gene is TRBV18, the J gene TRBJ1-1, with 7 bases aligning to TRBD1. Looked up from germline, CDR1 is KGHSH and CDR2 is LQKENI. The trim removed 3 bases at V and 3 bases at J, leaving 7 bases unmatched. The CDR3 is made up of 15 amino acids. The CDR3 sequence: CASSPMTGLDTEAFF. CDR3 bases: TGTGCCAGCTCACCCATGACAGGGTTGGACACTGAAGCTTTCTTT.

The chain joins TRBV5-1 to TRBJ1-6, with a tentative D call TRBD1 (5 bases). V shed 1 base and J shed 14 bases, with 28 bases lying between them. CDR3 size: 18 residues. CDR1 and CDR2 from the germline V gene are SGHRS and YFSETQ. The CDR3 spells CASSLFSVSGSSLGALHF. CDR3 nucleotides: TGCGCCAGCAGCTTGTTTTCGGTATCGGGCAGCAGCTTAGGGGCCCTCCACTTT.

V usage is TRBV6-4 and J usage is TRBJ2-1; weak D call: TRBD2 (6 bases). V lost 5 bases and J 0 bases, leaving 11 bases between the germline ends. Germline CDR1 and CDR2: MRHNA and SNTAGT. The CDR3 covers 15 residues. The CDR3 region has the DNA TGTGCCAGCAGTTTCGACGGGAGCTCCTACAATGAGCAGTTCTTC. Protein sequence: CASSFDGSSYNEQFF.

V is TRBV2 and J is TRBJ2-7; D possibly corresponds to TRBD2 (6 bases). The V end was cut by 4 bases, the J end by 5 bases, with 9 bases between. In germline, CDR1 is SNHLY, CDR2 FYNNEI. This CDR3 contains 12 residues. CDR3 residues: CASSGLVNEQYF. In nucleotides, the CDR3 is TGTGCCAGCAGTGGACTAGTTAACGAGCAGTACTTC. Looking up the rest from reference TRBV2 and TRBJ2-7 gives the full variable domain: EPEVTQTPSHQVTQMGQEVILRCVPISNHLYFYWYRQILGQKVEFLVSFYNNEISEKSEIFDDQFSVERPDGSNFTLKIRSTKLEDSAMYFCASSGLVNEQYFGPGTRLTVT.

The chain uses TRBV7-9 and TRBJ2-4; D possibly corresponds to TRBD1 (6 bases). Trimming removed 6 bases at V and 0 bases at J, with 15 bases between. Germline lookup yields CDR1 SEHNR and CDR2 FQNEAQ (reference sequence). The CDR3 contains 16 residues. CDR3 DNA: TGTGCCAGCAGTCAAGGACAGTCTCTAGCCAAAAACATTCAGTACTTC. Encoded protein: CASSQGQSLAKNIQYF.

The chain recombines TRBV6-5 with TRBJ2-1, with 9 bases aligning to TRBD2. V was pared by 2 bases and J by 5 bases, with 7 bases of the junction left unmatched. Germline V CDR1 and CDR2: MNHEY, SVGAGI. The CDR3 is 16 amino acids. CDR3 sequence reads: CASSYRAGGGHNEQFF. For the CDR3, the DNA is TGTGCCAGCAGTTACAGGGCGGGAGGGGGCCACAATGAGCAGTTCTTC.

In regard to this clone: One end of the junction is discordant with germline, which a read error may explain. The DNA of the CDR3 is TGCAGCGGCCGGGACAGCAGAGATACGCAGTATTTT. Encoded protein: CSGRDSRDTQYF. This chain joins TRBV29-1 and TRBJ2-3; 7 bases are a match to TRBD1. Germline CDR1 SQVTM, CDR2 ANQGSEA. There are 12 residues in the CDR3.

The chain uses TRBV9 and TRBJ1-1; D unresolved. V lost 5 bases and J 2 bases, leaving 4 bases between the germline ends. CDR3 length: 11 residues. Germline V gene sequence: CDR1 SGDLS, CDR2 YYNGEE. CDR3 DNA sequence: TGTGCCAGCAGGGGCAACACTGAAGCTTTCTTT. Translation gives CASRGNTEAFF.